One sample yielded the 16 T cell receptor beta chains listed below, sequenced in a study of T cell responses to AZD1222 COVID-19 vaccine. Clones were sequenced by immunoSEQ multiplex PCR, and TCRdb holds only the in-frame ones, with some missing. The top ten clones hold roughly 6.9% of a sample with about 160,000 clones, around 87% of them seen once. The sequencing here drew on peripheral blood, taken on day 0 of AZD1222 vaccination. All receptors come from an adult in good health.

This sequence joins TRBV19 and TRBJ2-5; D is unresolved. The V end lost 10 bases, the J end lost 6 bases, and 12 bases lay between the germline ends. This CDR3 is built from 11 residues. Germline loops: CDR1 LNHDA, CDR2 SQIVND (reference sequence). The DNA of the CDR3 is TGTGCCACCGCATCTCGGCAGACCCAGTACTTC. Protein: CATASRQTQYF.

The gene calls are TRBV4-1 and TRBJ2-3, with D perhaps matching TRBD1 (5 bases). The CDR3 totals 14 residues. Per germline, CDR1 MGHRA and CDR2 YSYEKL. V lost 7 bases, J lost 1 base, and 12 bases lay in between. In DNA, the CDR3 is TGCGCCAGCAAAGGGGCCCGCCGCACAGATACGCAGTATTTT. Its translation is CASKGARRTDTQYF.

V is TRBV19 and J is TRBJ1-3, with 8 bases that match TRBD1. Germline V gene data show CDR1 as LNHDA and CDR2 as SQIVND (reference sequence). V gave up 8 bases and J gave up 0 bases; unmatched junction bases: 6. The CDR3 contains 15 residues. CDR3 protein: CASSDRGNSGNTIYF. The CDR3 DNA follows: TGTGCCAGTTCCGACAGGGGAAACTCTGGAAACACCATATATTTT.

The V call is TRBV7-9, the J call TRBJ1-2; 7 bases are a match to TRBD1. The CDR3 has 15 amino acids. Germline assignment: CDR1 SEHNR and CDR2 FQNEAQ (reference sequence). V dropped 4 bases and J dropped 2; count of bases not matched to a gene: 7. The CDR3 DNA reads TGTGCCAGCAGCTCGTCTACGACAGGGAACTATGGCTACACCTTC. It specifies CASSSSTTGNYGYTF.

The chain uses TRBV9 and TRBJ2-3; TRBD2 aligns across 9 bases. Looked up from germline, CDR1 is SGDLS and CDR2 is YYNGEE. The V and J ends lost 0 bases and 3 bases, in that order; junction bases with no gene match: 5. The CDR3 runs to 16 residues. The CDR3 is CASSVVAGGRTDTQYF. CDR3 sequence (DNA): TGTGCCAGCAGCGTAGTTGCGGGGGGGCGGACAGATACGCAGTATTTT.

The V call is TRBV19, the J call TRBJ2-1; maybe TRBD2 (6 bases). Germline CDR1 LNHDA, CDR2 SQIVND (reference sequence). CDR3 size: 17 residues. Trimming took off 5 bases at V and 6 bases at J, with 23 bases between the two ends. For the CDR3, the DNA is TGTGCCAGTAGTCCCCACACCGGGACTCCGATGGGCAATGAGCAGTTCTTC. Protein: CASSPHTGTPMGNEQFF. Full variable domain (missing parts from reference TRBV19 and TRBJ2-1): DGGITQSPKYLFRKEGQNVTLSCEQNLNHDAMYWYRQDPGQGLRLIYYSQIVNDFQKGDIAEGYSVSREKKESFPLTVTSAQKNPTAFYLCASSPHTGTPMGNEQFFGPGTRLTVL.

The CDR3 sequence is CASSQGSASPYGYTF. For the CDR3, the DNA is TGTGCCAGCAGCCAAGGGTCGGCCAGCCCGTATGGCTACACCTTC. The chain uses TRBV3-1 (or the pseudogene TRBV3-2) and TRBJ1-2; D gene uncertain. Trimming took off 1 base at V and 5 bases at J, with 14 bases between the two ends. The CDR3 length is 15 residues. Germline lookup yields CDR1 LGHDT and CDR2 YNNKEL (reference sequence).

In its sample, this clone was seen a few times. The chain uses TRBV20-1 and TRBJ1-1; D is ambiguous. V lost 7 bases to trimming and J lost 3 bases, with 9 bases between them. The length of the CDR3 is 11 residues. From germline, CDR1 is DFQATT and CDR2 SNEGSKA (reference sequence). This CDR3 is CSVVRDTEAFF. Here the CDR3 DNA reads TGCAGTGTTGTCCGGGACACTGAAGCTTTCTTT.

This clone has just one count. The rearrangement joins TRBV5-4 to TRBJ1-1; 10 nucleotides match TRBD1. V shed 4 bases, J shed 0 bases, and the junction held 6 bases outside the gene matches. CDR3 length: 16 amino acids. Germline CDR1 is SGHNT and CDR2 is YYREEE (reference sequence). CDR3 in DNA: TGTGCCAGCAGCCCGGAGACAGGGGGCCTGAACACTGAAGCTTTCTTT. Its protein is CASSPETGGLNTEAFF.

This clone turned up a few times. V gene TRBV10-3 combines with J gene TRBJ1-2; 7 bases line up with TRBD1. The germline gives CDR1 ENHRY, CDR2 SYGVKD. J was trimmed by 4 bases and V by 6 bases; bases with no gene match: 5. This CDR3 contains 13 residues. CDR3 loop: CAISEGDSYGYTF. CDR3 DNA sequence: TGTGCCATCAGCGAGGGGGACAGCTATGGCTACACCTTC.

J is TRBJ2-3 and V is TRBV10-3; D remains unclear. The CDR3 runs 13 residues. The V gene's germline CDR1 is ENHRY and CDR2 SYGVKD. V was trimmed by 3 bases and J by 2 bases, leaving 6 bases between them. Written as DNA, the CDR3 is TGTGCCATCAGTGAAGGGTTCACAGATACGCAGTATTTT. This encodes CAISEGFTDTQYF.

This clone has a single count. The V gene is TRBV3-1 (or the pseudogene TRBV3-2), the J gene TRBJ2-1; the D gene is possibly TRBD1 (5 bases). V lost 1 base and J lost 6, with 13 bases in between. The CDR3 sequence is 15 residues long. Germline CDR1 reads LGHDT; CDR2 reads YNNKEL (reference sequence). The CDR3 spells CASSQGPGLGNEQFF. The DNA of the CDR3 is TGTGCCAGCAGCCAAGGTCCAGGGTTGGGCAATGAGCAGTTCTTC.

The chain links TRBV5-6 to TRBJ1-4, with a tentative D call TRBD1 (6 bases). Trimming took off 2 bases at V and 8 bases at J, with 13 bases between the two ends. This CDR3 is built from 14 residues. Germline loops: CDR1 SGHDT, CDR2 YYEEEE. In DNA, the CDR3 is TGTGCCAGCAGCTTTTTGGACAGTAGGGAAAAACTGTTTTTT. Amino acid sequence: CASSFLDSREKLFF.

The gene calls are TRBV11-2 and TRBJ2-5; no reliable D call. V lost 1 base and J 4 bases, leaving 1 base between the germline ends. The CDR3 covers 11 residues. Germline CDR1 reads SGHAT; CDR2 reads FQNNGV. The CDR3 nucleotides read TGTGCCAGCAGCTTAGCAGAGACCCAGTACTTC. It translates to CASSLAETQYF.

The CDR3 region is CASSHGQGALLMNTEAFF. The CDR3 DNA reads TGTGCCAGCAGCCATGGACAGGGGGCTCTTCTAATGAACACTGAAGCTTTCTTT. The chain carries TRBV4-2 and TRBJ1-1, with TRBD1 matching over 11 bases. The CDR3 spans 18 residues. Germline V CDR1 and CDR2: LGHNA, YNFKEQ. V lost 3 bases to trimming and J lost 0 bases; unmatched junction nucleotides: 9.

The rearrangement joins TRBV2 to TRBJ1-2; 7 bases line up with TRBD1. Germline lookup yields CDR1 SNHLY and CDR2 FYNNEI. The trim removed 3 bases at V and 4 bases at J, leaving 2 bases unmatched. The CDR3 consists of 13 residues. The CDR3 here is CASSENRGYGYTF. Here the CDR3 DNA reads TGTGCCAGCAGTGAGAACAGGGGCTATGGCTACACCTTC.